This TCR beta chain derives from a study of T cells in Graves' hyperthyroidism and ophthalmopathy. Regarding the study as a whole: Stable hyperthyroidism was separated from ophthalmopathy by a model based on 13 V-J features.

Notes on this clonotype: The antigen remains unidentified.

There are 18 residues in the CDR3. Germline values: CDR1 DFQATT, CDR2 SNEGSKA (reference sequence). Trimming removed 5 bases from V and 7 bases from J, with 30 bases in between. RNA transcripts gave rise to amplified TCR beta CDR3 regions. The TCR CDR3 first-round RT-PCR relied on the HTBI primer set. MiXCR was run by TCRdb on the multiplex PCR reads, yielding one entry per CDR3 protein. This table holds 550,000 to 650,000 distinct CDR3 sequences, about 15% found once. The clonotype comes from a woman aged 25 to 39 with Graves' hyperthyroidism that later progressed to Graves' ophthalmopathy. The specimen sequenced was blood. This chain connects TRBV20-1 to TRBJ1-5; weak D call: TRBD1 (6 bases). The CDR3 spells CSAQRGGDSVGLGQPQHF. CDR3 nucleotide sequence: TGCAGTGCTCAAAGAGGGGGGGATTCGGTCGGCCTGGGCCAGCCCCAGCATTTT.